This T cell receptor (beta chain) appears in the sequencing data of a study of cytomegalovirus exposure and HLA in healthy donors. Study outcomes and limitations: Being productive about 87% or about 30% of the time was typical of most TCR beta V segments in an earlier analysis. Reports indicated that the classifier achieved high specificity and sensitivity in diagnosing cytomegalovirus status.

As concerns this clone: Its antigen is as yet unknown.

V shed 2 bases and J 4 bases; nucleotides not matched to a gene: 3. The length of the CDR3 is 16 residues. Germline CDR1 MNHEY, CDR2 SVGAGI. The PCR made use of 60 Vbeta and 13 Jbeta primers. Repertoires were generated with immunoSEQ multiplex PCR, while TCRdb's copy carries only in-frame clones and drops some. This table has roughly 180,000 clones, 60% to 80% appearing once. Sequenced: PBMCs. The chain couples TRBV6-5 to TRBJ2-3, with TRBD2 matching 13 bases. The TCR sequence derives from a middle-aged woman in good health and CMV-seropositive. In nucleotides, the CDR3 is TGTGCCAGCAGTTACCGTGGGACTAGCGGGGCAGATACGCAGTATTTT. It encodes CASSYRGTSGADTQYF.